This is a list of T cell receptor beta chains from one sample in a study of chemoradiotherapy in HPV16-positive cancers. The method was immunoSEQ multiplex PCR; TCRdb's version includes in-frame clones alone and lacks a portion of them. Of 12,000 or so clones in the sample, around 81% are singletons; the top ten hold about 1.1%. The sample was taken from a patient who underwent chemoradiotherapy. The source of these receptors is a human donor with HPV-associated anogenital cancer. Both conserved end residues are part of each CDR3. The D gene is left open where the match is weak. Clone size is not always given. Where it is, it says once, few, many or a class for expanded clones.

>16|TRBV18|NA|TRBD1|TRBJ1-1
TGTGCCAGCTCACCCCCGACAGGGGGCGAGTGGACTGAAGCTTTCTTT
CASSPPTGGEWTEAFF
>12|TRBV5-6|NA|NA|TRBJ1-2
TGTGCCAGCAGCCGGGGAGGCTATGGCTACACCTTC
CASSRGGYGYTF
>19|TRBV14|NA|TRBD2|TRBJ2-1
TGTGCCAGCAGCCAAGGGCCACTAGCGGGGGGGCCCAAATACAATGAGCAGTTCTTC
CASSQGPLAGGPKYNEQFF
>15|TRBV27|once|NA|TRBJ2-7
TGTGCCAGCACCCCGCGCTGGACAGCCGCCTACGAGCAGTACTTC
CASTPRWTAAYEQYF
>14|TRBV21-1|NA|NA|TRBJ1-1
TGTGCCAGCAGCACCCCCGAGGGGGGGCCTGAAGCTTTCTTT
CASSTPEGGPEAFF
>12|TRBV5-1|NA|NA|TRBJ2-7
TGCGCCAGCAGCTCCGAGGGCCTAGAGCAGTACTTC
CASSSEGLEQYF
>12|TRBV29-1|few|NA|TRBJ1-5
TGCAGCGTTGGGTCCGAAGGGCAGCCCCAGCATTTT
CSVGSEGQPQHF
>15|TRBV27|few|TRBD1|TRBJ2-7
TGTGCCAGCAGTGCATCCGGGACAGGGGCCTACGAGCAGTACTTC
CASSASGTGAYEQYF
>15|TRBV7-3|NA|TRBD2|TRBJ2-3
TGTGCCAGCAGCCGTAGCGGGGGGGCGGCGGATACGCAGTATTTT
CASSRSGGAADTQYF
>13|TRBV15|NA|TRBD1|TRBJ2-7
TGTGCCACCAGCAGGGACAGGGGCTACGAGCAGTACTTC
CATSRDRGYEQYF
>14|TRBV5-5|NA|TRBD1|TRBJ1-2
TGTGCCAGCAGCACTCAAACAGGGGAGTTCGGCTACACCTTC
CASSTQTGEFGYTF
>15|TRBV28|NA|NA|TRBJ1-1
TGTGCCAGCAGTTTACTGGGAGGTATGAACACTGAAGCTTTCTTT
CASSLLGGMNTEAFF
>16|TRBV21-1|NA|NA|TRBJ2-7
TGTGCCAGCAGCAAAGGGGGTAGCGGGGGGCCCTACGAGCAGTACTTC
CASSKGGSGGPYEQYF
>14|TRBV6-4|NA|NA|TRBJ1-1
TGTGCCAGCAGGCCGACAGCCTGGAACACTGAAGCTTTCTTT
CASRPTAWNTEAFF
>13|TRBV5-8|NA|NA|TRBJ2-7
TGTGCCAGCAGCTTTGGGAGCTCCTACGAGCAGTACTTC
CASSFGSSYEQYF
>13|TRBV4-1|NA|NA|TRBJ2-3
TGCGCCAGCACGCAAGCTGGCACAGATACGCAGTATTTT
CASTQAGTDTQYF